Below are 22 T cell receptor beta chains sequenced from a single sample in a study of OX40 agonist ivuxolimab in advanced cancers. Using immunoSEQ multiplex PCR, the repertoire was profiled, and TCRdb retains in-frame clones only, with some absent. The table records tens of thousands of clones, 83% of them present only once. Sequences were derived from CD4+ or CD8+ T cells sorted from blood, sampled in a trial of the OX40 agonist ivuxolimab. The receptors stem from an adult with an advanced solid tumor such as melanoma, head and neck, liver or kidney cancer.

The V and J genes are TRBV11-3 and TRBJ2-2, with 10 bases that match TRBD1. Germline V gene data show CDR1 as SGHNT and CDR2 as YENEEA. The CDR3 length is 15 residues. Germline trimming cut 5 bases from V and 5 bases from J; bases unmatched to any gene: 5. DNA of the CDR3: TGTGCCAGCAGCCAAAAGGACAGGGGGACCGGGGAGCTGTTTTTT. It codes for CASSQKDRGTGELFF.

With regard to this clone: This specimen includes other DNA sequences encoding the same CDR3. This chain joins TRBV10-2 and TRBJ1-4; D not resolved. Trimming stripped 7 bases from V and 5 bases from J, with 5 bases between. The CDR3 runs to 11 residues. CDR1 and CDR2 from the germline V gene are WSHSY and SAAADI. The CDR3 protein is CASTFNEKLFF. In DNA, the CDR3 is TGCGCCAGCACCTTCAATGAAAAACTGTTTTTT.

The V call is TRBV6-1, the J call TRBJ1-2; TRBD1 might be the D (6 bases). With 6 bases removed from V and 4 bases from J, the gap between germline ends came to 6 bases. The CDR3 is made up of 11 amino acids. Germline V CDR1 and CDR2: MNHNS, SASEGT. This CDR3 is CASRQGYGYTF. CDR3 nucleotide sequence: TGTGCCAGCAGACAGGGCTATGGCTACACCTTC.

This chain uses TRBV18 with TRBJ1-2; 9 bases are shared with TRBD1. There are 14 residues in the CDR3. Germline V gene sequence: CDR1 KGHSH, CDR2 LQKENI. With V trimmed by 6 bases and J by 8 bases, 10 bases remained unmatched. The CDR3 protein is CASSRGQGDLGYTF. Here the CDR3 DNA reads TGTGCCAGCTCGCGGGGACAGGGCGATTTGGGCTACACCTTC.

The chain is built from TRBV7-2 and TRBJ2-7; D not resolved. The CDR3 contains 12 residues. CDR1 and CDR2 (germline): SGHTA, FQGNSA. Trimming cost V 1 base and J 2 bases, with 3 bases left between them. CDR3 loop: CASSLGAYEQYF. CDR3 bases: TGTGCCAGCAGCTTAGGCGCCTACGAGCAGTACTTC.

The V and J genes are TRBV6-1 and TRBJ1-2; D not resolved. CDR1 and CDR2 from the germline V gene are MNHNS and SASEGT. This CDR3 comprises 13 residues. Deletions cut 2 bases from V and 4 bases from J, with 8 bases between. In DNA form, the CDR3 reads TGTGCCAGCAGTGAACGGTCAGGCTATGGCTACACCTTC. It specifies CASSERSGYGYTF.

The chain joins TRBV27 to TRBJ2-5, with 9 nucleotides matching TRBD1. The V gene end was trimmed by 6 bases and the J gene end by 2 bases; junction bases not matched to a gene: 10. Looked up from germline, CDR1 is MNHEY and CDR2 is SMNVEV (reference sequence). This CDR3 comprises 16 residues. This CDR3 reads CASRGHNRGPQETQYF. For the CDR3, the DNA is TGTGCCAGCAGGGGACACAACAGGGGGCCTCAAGAGACCCAGTACTTC.

CDR3 in amino acids: CASSGRDAGGEKLFF. CDR3 DNA: TGTGCCAGCAGTGGCCGGGACGCGGGGGGCGAAAAACTGTTTTTT. This rearrangement joins TRBV6-5 to TRBJ1-4, with D possibly TRBD1 on 6 matching bases. Trimming took 5 bases from V and 8 from J, leaving 18 bases between them. The CDR3 contains 15 residues. Looked up from germline, CDR1 is MNHEY and CDR2 is SVGAGI.

V usage is TRBV13 and J usage is TRBJ1-6, with TRBD1 as a possible D gene (5 bases). This CDR3 region has 15 residues. Germline values: CDR1 PRHDT, CDR2 FYEKMQ (reference sequence). The ends were cut back, 6 bases at V and 7 bases at J, with 16 bases in the middle. The CDR3 nucleotides read TGTGCCAGCAGTTACGACGGGGCTGGCAATTCACCCCTCCACTTT. Translating it yields CASSYDGAGNSPLHF.

The chain is built from TRBV7-9 and TRBJ1-1, with 8 nucleotides matching TRBD1. This CDR3 spans 16 amino acids. Germline CDR1 and CDR2: SEHNR and FQNEAQ (reference sequence). Trimming removed 4 bases from V and 5 bases from J; junction bases left unmatched: 12. The CDR3 here is CASSWTRGTGGTEAFF. CDR3 coding DNA: TGTGCCAGCAGCTGGACGAGGGGGACAGGTGGTACTGAAGCTTTCTTT.

V is TRBV7-9 and J is TRBJ2-5; D not resolved. Per the germline V gene, CDR1 is SEHNR and CDR2 is FQNEAQ (reference sequence). The CDR3 is 14 residues long. Trimming shortened V by 3 bases and J by 5 bases, and 13 bases separated the two germline ends. The CDR3 coding sequence is TGTGCCAGCAGCTTGTCCGCTGGGGTTGAGACCCAGTACTTC. Residues: CASSLSAGVETQYF.

The V and J genes are TRBV15 and TRBJ1-3; D is possibly TRBD1 (6 bases). Germline loops: CDR1 LNHNV, CDR2 YYDKDF (reference sequence). V was cut by 0 bases and J by 2 bases, with 11 bases left in between. This CDR3 is 16 amino acids long. CDR3 nucleotide sequence: TGTGCCACCAGCAGAGATCAGGGGACGGCTGGAAACACCATATATTTT. This sequence encodes CATSRDQGTAGNTIYF.

The gene calls are TRBV19 and TRBJ2-7; perhaps D is TRBD1 or TRBD2 (6 bases each). Germline V gene lookup returns CDR1 LNHDA and CDR2 SQIVND (reference sequence). The V gene lost 4 bases and the J gene lost 0 bases, with 13 bases spanning the gap. The CDR3 runs to 15 residues. This CDR3 is CASSNPGASSYEQYF. In DNA, the CDR3 is TGTGCCAGTAGTAATCCGGGGGCGAGCTCCTACGAGCAGTACTTC.

The chain has TRBV7-8 and TRBJ2-1; TRBD2 matches 7 bases. V trimming: 7 bases; J trimming: 0 bases; junction bases outside the gene matches: 6. The CDR3 has 15 amino acids. Germline V CDR1 and CDR2: SGHVS, FQNEAQ. The CDR3 nucleotides are TGTGCCAGCACCGAGGCGGGGGTCTCCTACAATGAGCAGTTCTTC. Translation gives CASTEAGVSYNEQFF.

The chain joins TRBV19 to TRBJ1-2, with TRBD1 matching over 10 bases. CDR1 LNHDA and CDR2 SQIVND come from the germline V gene (reference sequence). The length of the CDR3 is 14 residues. V lost 3 bases, J lost 3 bases, and 1 base stayed unmatched. The CDR3 spells CASSIGTGDYGYTF. Here the CDR3 DNA reads TGTGCCAGTAGTATCGGGACAGGGGACTATGGCTACACCTTC.

This chain connects TRBV7-9 to TRBJ1-6; no clear D gene. The CDR3 sequence is 14 residues long. Trimming took 5 bases from V and 10 from J, leaving 15 bases between them. Germline lookup yields CDR1 SEHNR and CDR2 FQNEAQ (reference sequence). The CDR3 spells CASSPSGSESPLHF. DNA for the CDR3: TGTGCCAGCAGCCCGTCCGGGTCAGAATCACCCCTCCACTTT.

V and J are TRBV19 and TRBJ1-4; D is unresolved. The CDR3 consists of 15 residues. Germline V lookup: CDR1 LNHDA, CDR2 SQIVND (reference sequence). V dropped 6 bases and J dropped 6 bases, with 17 bases sitting between them. This CDR3 is CASSLVGGKDEKLFF. As DNA, the CDR3 is TGTGCCAGTAGCCTCGTGGGAGGGAAGGATGAAAAACTGTTTTTT.

The J gene is TRBJ1-2, the V gene TRBV7-2; no firm D call. The CDR3 is made up of 17 amino acids. V lost 0 bases and J lost 7, with 21 bases in between. Germline CDR1 SGHTA, CDR2 FQGNSA. The CDR3 is CASSLAGGGSWSGGYTF. CDR3 DNA: TGTGCCAGCAGCTTAGCCGGAGGCGGCAGCTGGAGTGGTGGCTACACCTTC.

Here the CDR3 reads CASRGGLDTQYF. In nucleotides, the CDR3 is TGTGCCAGCAGGGGGGGGCTGGATACGCAGTATTTT. V usage is TRBV28 and J usage is TRBJ2-3; D perhaps matches TRBD2 (7 bases). Germline CDR1 is MDHEN and CDR2 is SYDVKM. The CDR3 runs 12 residues. V shed 6 bases and J shed 6 bases, with 10 bases lying between them.

Regarding this clone: Different DNA sequences within this sample yield the same CDR3. The V and J genes are TRBV18 and TRBJ2-5; D is uncertain. The ends were cut back, 3 bases at V and 1 base at J, with 3 bases in the middle. CDR1 is KGHSH and CDR2 is LQKENI in the germline V gene. The CDR3 runs to 12 residues. DNA for the CDR3: TGTGCCAGCTCACCTATCCAAGAGACCCAGTACTTC. Translation gives CASSPIQETQYF.

The gene calls are TRBV5-1 and TRBJ2-1; D gene ambiguous. The length of the CDR3 is 14 residues. Trimming took off 1 base at V and 6 bases at J, with 11 bases between the two ends. Germline lookup yields CDR1 SGHRS and CDR2 YFSETQ. The CDR3 sequence is CASSLPTRGNEQFF. Here the CDR3 DNA reads TGCGCCAGCAGCTTGCCGACCAGAGGCAATGAGCAGTTCTTC.

The V and J genes are TRBV19 and TRBJ1-3; TRBD1 might be the D (6 bases). The CDR3 is made up of 14 amino acids. V lost 5 bases to trimming and J lost 2 bases, with 10 bases between them. The germline gives CDR1 LNHDA, CDR2 SQIVND (reference sequence). The CDR3 reads CASSPWTAGNTIYF. The CDR3, as DNA: TGTGCCAGTAGTCCTTGGACAGCTGGAAACACCATATATTTT.